The sample holds many counts of the clone carrying this T cell receptor beta chain. Its antigen is still unknown. Compared with germline, one end of the junction differs, possibly owing to a read error. This sample was taken from a study of post-analysis software for immune sequencing data. Unique molecular identifiers were built into the TCR beta cDNA libraries. From the PCR reads, TCRdb called clonotypes with MiXCR, one entry per CDR3 protein. The table lists about 570,000 distinct CDR3 sequences, under 40% of them singletons. The CDR3 totals 12 residues. Germline V lookup: CDR1 SGHRS, CDR2 YFSETQ. Study-wide results and limits: When patients were compared with controls, about five TRBV segments were more frequent, TRBV5-6, TRBV5-1 and TRBV20-1 among them. Comparison with controls showed significantly lower normalized Chao1 diversity in multiple sclerosis patients. F-measure co-clustering was strong for batch-matched samples.

This TCR was sampled from a girl between 2 and 17 years old with multiple sclerosis. The sequencing sample was made of blood. J is TRBJ2-2 and V is TRBV5-1; no reliable D call. CDR3 in DNA: TGTGCCAGCAGCCTTAACACCGGGGAGCTGTTTTTT. This translates into CASSLNTGELFF.